A selection of T cell receptor beta chains follows, all from one sample in a study of T cell responses to AZD1222 COVID-19 vaccine. Here immunoSEQ multiplex PCR was the method, and the copy in TCRdb shows in-frame clones only, minus some. There are approximately 89,000 clones in the sample; 75% to 95% occur only once, and around 10% lies in the top ten. Sequenced material: peripheral blood, taken 28 days after the second AZD1222 dose. The receptors were sampled from an adult who received the AZD1222 COVID-19 vaccine. CDR3s leave out the opening cysteine and the closing phenylalanine or tryptophan. The size entry is marked missing in some rows and otherwise reads once, few, many or a size class.

TRBV2,11,TRBJ1-1,once,ASSDPQVLEAF
TRBV12-5,12,TRBJ1-1,-,ASGLGTGAAEAF
TRBV15,13,TRBJ1-1,-,ATSTGQDWNTEAF
TRBV30,13,TRBJ2-3,-,AWSKMGGITDTQY
TRBV3-1/TRBV3-2,15,TRBJ2-3,-,ASSPYPLAQTGDTQY
TRBV25-1,14,TRBJ1-5,-,ASRGGGINSNQPQH
TRBV28,10,TRBJ1-2,-,ASSFMGGGYT
TRBV9,12,TRBJ1-1,-,ASSVGGQGRGAF
TRBV18,14,TRBJ1-1,-,ASSPNSLASDTEAF
TRBV15,10,TRBJ1-3,-,ATSTYGNTIY
TRBV5-1,14,TRBJ2-2,-,ASSSTSGRHTGELF
TRBV5-1,13,TRBJ1-1,-,ASSFNTGMNTEAF
TRBV18,14,TRBJ1-5,-,ASSPRTGGRGQPQH
TRBV27,14,TRBJ1-5,-,ASSLQSAGSNQPQH
TRBV4-2,13,TRBJ2-3,-,ASSHSMSSTDTQY
TRBV6-5,11,TRBJ1-5,-,ASSPGANQPQH
TRBV27,11,TRBJ1-2,few,ASSLQGNYGYT
TRBV28,13,TRBJ2-7,-,ASSSIGGGDYEQY
TRBV4-1,13,TRBJ1-4,-,ASSRFQGGEEKLF
TRBV7-7,14,TRBJ2-7,-,ASSLEKGGTSYEQY
TRBV18,12,TRBJ2-7,-,ASSPRGRTYEQY
TRBV5-1,12,TRBJ1-1,once,ASTYSQGTTEAF
TRBV19,10,TRBJ1-1,-,ASSIGYTEAF
TRBV19,11,TRBJ1-1,-,ASSQQGNTEAF
TRBV19,10,TRBJ1-1,-,ASRDAQHEAF
TRBV7-9,12,TRBJ1-1,few,ASSLGNGAEKAF
TRBV7-9,11,TRBJ1-4,-,ASVGEPDEKLF
TRBV3-1/TRBV3-2,14,TRBJ2-6,-,ASSQGHSFGANVLT
TRBV19,13,TRBJ2-1,-,ASSGVASSYNEQF
TRBV5-5,14,TRBJ2-1,-,ASSLAPYNSYNEQF
TRBV5-1,13,TRBJ1-3,-,ASSFDRTSGNTIY
TRBV10-1,10,TRBJ1-5,-,ASSAGNQPQH